This T cell receptor beta chain was identified during a study of patients and donors after allogeneic stem cell transplantation. Germline values: CDR1 MNHNY, CDR2 SVGAGI (reference sequence). CDR3 length equals 11 residues. Trimming shortened V by 4 bases and J by 9 bases, and 7 bases separated the two germline ends. One entry per CDR3 protein, called by TCRdb with MiXCR from the RT-PCR reads. In the table there are about a million distinct CDR3 sequences, 18% of which are singletons. This clonotype was counted at least ten times. The sequencing input was blood, either unsorted or a sorted T cell fraction (not recorded which). The receptor's source is a human donor who was either an allogeneic HSCT recipient or a stem cell or donor lymphocyte infusion donor (not recorded which). It is not recorded whose cells these are; they may come from a transplant donor. The chain uses TRBV6-6 and TRBJ2-1; a weak D match, TRBD1 (5 bases). This chain's CDR3 is CASSSGIEQFF. The CDR3, as DNA: TGTGCCAGCAGTTCAGGGATTGAGCAGTTCTTC.